This T cell receptor beta chain came from a study of graft-versus-host responses after intestinal transplantation. Study information: Grafts that recipients had were multivisceral, liver-intestinal, or isolated intestinal transplants. Each patient got anti-thymocyte globulin induction, then tacrolimus and steroids for two to four years. Points from the study as a whole: The study associated peak circulating GvH clone levels with early post-transplant HvG declines.

Measured with immunoSEQ multiplex PCR; TCRdb has only the in-frame clones, and not every one. Here the sample spans tens of thousands of clones, about 94% being singletons. There are 12 residues in the CDR3. The V end lost 7 bases, the J end lost 4 bases, and 8 bases lay between the germline ends. The V gene's germline CDR1 is SNHLY and CDR2 FYNNEI. Concerning this clone itself: Its target is not known.

This material consisted of unstimulated CD4+ T cells sorted from spleen or lymph node cells, taken before transplant. This TCR derives from a human donor who was the organ donor for an intestinal transplant. The rearrangement uses TRBV2 and TRBJ2-1; tentatively, D is TRBD2 (5 bases). The CDR3 here is CASTRDYNEQFF. CDR3 nucleotides: TGTGCCAGCACCCGGGATTACAATGAGCAGTTCTTC.